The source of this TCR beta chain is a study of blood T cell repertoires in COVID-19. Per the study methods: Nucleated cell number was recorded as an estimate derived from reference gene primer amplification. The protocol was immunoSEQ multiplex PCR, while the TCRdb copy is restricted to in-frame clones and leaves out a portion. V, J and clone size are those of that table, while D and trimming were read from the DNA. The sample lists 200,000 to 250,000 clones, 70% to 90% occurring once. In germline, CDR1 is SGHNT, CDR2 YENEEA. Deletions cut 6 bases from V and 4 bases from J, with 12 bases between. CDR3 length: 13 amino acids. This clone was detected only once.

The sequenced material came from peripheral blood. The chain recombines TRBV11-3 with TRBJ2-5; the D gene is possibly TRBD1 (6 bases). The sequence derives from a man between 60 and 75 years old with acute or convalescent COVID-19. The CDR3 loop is CASSFATGETQYF. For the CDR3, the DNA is TGTGCCAGCAGTTTCGCGACAGGAGAGACCCAGTACTTC.